The text below deals with one T cell receptor (beta chain). The trim removed 4 bases at V and 2 bases at J, leaving 6 bases unmatched. The CDR3 is made up of 15 amino acids. The germline V gene has CDR1 MDHEN and CDR2 SYDVKM. The repertoire was sequenced with immunoSEQ multiplex PCR; TCRdb's copy has only in-frame clones and lacks some. The repertoire holds about 150,000 clones, with less than 90% as singletons. This entry comes from a study of radiation and T cells in renal cell carcinoma. The sample's time point: blood 4 weeks post-SBRT, at nephrectomy. Treatment reported: 15 Gy SBRT to primary tumor, nephrectomy 4 weeks later.

The sample in question was blood, obtained from a patient whose treatment included radiotherapy and nephrectomy. The sequence derives from a woman aged 45-65 years with renal cell carcinoma. The chain has TRBV28 and TRBJ2-7; 9 bases line up with TRBD1. The CDR3 DNA is TGTGCCAGCAGTTACCCGGGACAGGGCCCCTACGAGCAGTACTTC. Residues: CASSYPGQGPYEQYF.